This T cell receptor (beta chain) stems from a study of long-term antiretroviral therapy in people with HIV. The immunoSEQ assay was v3.0, run at survey level. Profiling relied on immunoSEQ multiplex PCR, and the TCRdb table lists in-frame clones only, not all of them. The sample has tens of thousands of clones, about nine tenths seen once. General study findings and limits: Missing from the dataset were any data on ART adherence, viral resistance or therapy changes.

There are a few counts of this clone. Its antigen remains unidentified. CDR3 length: 14 amino acids. V shed 1 base and J shed 6 bases, with 10 bases lying between them. Germline V lookup: CDR1 MGHRA, CDR2 YSYEKL. The chain uses TRBV4-1 and TRBJ1-5, with a possible D match to TRBD1 (5 bases). This receptor was identified in a woman aged 50 to 65 with HIV. The sample here was unsorted PBMCs, taken 0.1 years before starting antiretroviral therapy. Here the CDR3 reads CASSQGQISQPQHF. The CDR3 nucleotides are TGCGCCAGCAGCCAAGGACAGATAAGTCAGCCCCAGCATTTT.